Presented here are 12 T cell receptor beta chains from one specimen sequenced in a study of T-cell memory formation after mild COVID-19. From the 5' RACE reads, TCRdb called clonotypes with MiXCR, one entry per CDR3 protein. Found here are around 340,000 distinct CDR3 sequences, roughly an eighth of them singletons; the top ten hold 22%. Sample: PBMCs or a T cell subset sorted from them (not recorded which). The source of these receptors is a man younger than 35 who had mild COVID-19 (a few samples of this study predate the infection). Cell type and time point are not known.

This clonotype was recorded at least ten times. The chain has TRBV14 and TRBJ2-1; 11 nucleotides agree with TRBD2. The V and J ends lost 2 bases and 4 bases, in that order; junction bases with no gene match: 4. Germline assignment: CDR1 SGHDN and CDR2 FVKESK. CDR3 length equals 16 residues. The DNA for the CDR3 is TGTGCCAGCAGCCAACGAATAGCGGGGGGGTACAATGAGCAGTTCTTC. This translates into CASSQRIAGGYNEQFF.

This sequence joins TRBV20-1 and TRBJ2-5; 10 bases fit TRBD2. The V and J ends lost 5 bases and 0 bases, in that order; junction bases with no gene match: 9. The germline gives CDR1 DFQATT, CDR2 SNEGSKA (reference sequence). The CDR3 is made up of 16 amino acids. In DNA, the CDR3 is TGCAGTGCTTACTGGACTAGCGGAGCGTACCAAGAGACCCAGTACTTC. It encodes CSAYWTSGAYQETQYF.

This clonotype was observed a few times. CDR3 nucleotide sequence: TGTGCCAGCAGCTTAGAGAATAGCGGGGGACCTTACAATGAGCAGTTCTTC. This gives the protein CASSLENSGGPYNEQFF. The chain carries TRBV7-2 and TRBJ2-1, with 9 bases aligning to TRBD2. CDR1 and CDR2 from the germline V gene are SGHTA and FQGNSA. The CDR3 extends over 17 amino acids. V dropped 1 base and J dropped 4; count of bases not matched to a gene: 8.

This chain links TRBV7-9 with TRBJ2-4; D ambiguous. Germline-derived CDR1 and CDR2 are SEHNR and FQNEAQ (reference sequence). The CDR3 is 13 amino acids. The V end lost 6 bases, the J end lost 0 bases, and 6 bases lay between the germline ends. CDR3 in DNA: TGTGCCAGCAGAGAACTAGCCAAAAACATTCAGTACTTC. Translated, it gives CASRELAKNIQYF.

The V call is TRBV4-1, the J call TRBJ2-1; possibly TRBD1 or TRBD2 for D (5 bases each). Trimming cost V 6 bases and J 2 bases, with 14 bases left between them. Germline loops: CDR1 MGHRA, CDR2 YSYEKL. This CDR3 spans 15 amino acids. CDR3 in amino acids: CASRDWDRPYNEQFF. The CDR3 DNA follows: TGCGCCAGCAGGGATTGGGACCGGCCCTACAATGAGCAGTTCTTC.

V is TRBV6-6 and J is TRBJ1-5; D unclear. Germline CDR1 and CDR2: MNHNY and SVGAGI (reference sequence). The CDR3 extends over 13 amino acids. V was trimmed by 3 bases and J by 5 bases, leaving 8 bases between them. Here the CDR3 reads CASSYGWDQPQHF. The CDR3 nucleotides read TGTGCCAGCAGTTATGGGTGGGATCAGCCCCAGCATTTT.

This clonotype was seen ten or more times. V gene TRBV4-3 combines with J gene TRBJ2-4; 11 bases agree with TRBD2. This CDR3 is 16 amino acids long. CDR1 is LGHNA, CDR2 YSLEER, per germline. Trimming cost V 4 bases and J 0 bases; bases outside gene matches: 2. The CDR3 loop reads CASSPGTSGAKNIQYF. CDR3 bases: TGCGCCAGCAGCCCAGGGACTAGCGGAGCCAAAAACATTCAGTACTTC.

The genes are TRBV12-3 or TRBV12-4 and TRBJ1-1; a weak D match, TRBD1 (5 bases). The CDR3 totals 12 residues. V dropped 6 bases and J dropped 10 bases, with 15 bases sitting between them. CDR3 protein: CASSLSGTRAFF. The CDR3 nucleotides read TGTGCCAGCAGCCTATCCGGGACGCGAGCTTTCTTT.

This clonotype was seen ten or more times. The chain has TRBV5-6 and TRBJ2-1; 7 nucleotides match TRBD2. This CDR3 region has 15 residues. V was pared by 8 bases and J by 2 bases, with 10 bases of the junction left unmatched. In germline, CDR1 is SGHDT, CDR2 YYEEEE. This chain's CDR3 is CASKTGTTTYNEQFF. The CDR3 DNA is TGTGCCAGTAAAACCGGGACTACTACCTACAATGAGCAGTTCTTC.

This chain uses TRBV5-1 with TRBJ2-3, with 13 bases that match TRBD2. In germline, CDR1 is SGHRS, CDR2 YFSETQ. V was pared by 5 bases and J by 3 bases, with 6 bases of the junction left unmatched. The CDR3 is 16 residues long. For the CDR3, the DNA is TGCGCCAGCAGGAGGACTAGCGGGGGCCCGACAGATACGCAGTATTTT. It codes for CASRRTSGGPTDTQYF.

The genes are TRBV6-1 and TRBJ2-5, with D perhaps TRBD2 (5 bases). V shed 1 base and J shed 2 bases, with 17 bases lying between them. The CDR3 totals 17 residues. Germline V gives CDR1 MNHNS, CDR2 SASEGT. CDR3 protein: CASSEGRVWATQETQYF. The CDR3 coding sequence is TGTGCCAGCAGTGAAGGGCGGGTTTGGGCGACTCAAGAGACCCAGTACTTC.

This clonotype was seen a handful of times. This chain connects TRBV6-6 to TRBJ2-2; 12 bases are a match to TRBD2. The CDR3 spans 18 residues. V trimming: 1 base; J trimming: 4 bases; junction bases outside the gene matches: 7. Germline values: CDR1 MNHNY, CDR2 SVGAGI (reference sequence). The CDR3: CASSYYPSGGAGTGELFF. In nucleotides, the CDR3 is TGTGCCAGCAGTTACTACCCTAGCGGGGGGGCTGGCACCGGGGAGCTGTTTTTT.